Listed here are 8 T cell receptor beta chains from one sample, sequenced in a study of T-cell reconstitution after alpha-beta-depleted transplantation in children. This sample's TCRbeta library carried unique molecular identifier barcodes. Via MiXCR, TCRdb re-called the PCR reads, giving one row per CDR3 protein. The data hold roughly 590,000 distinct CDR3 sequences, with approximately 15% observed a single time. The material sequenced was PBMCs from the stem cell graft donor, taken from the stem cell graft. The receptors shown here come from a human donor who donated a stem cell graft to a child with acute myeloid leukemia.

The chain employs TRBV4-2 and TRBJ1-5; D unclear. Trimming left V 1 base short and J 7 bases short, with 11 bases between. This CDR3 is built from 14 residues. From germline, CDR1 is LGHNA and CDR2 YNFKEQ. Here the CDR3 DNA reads TGTGCCAGCAGCCAAGTACCTGCGGGGCAGCCCCAGCATTTT. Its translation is CASSQVPAGQPQHF.

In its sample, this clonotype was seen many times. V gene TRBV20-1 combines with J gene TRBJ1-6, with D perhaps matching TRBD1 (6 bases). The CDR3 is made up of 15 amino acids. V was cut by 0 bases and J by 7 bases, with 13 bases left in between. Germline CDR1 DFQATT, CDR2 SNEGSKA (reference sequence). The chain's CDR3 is CSARDRGQRNSPLHF. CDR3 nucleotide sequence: TGCAGTGCTAGAGATCGAGGACAGAGGAATTCACCCCTCCACTTT.

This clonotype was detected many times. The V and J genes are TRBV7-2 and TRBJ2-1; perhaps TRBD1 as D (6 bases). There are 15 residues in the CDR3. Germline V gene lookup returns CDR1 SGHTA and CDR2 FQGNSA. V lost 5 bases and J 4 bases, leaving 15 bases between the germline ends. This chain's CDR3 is CASSALTGPYNEQFF. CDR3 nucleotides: TGTGCCAGCAGCGCCCTGACAGGACCGTACAATGAGCAGTTCTTC.

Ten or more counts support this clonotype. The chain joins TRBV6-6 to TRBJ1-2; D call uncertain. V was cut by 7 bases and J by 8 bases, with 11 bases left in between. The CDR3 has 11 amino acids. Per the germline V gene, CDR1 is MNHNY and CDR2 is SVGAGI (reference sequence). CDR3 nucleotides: TGTGCCAGCACGGGATCTCGCGGCTACACCTTC. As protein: CASTGSRGYTF.

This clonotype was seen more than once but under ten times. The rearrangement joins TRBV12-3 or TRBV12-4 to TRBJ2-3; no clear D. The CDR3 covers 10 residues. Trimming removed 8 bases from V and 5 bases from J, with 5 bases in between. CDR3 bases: TGTGCCAGCGCAATAGATACGCAGTATTTT. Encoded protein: CASAIDTQYF.

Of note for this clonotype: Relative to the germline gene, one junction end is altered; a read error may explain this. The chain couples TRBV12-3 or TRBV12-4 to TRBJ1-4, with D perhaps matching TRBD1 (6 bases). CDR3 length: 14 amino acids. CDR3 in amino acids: CASSLGGLNEKLFF. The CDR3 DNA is TGTGCCAGCAGCTTAGGGGGTCTTAATGAAAAACTGTTTTTT.

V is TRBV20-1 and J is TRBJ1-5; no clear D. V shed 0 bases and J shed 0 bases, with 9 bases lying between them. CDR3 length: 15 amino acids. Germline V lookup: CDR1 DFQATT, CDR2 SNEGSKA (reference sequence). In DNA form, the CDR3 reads TGCAGTGCTAGAGAGGAGTCCCATAGCAATCAGCCCCAGCATTTT. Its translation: CSAREESHSNQPQHF.

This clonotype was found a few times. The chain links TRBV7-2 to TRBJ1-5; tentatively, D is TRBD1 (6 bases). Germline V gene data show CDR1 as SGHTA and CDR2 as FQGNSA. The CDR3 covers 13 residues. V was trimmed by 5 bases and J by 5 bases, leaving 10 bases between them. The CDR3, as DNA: TGTGCCAGCAGCGGAGGGGGGTATCAGCCCCAGCATTTT. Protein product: CASSGGGYQPQHF.